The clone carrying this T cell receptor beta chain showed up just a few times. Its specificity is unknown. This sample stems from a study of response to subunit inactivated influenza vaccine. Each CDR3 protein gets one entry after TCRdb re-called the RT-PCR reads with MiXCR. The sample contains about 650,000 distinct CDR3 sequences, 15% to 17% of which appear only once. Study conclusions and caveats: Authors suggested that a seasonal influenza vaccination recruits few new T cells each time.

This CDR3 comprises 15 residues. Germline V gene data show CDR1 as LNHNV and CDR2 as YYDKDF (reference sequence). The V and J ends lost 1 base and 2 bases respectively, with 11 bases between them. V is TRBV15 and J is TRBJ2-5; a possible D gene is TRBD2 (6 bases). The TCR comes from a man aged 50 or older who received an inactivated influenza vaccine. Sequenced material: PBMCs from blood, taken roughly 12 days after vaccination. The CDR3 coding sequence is TGTGCCACCAGCAGAGGTGGGAGGTTACAAGAGACCCAGTACTTC. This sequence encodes CATSRGGRLQETQYF.